Here is one T cell receptor (beta chain) with its context. The data belong to a study of blood T cell repertoires in COVID-19. Resolution of symptoms, clearance, or two negative PCRs was present in recovered Cohort 3 donors. The CDR3 length is 11 residues. V lost 1 base, J lost 7 bases, and 5 bases lay in between. Per the germline V gene, CDR1 is SNHLY and CDR2 is FYNNEI. The data were produced by immunoSEQ multiplex PCR, yet TCRdb's version contains in-frame clones alone and is incomplete. This sample has 310,000 or so clones, with roughly 87% found just once. This clonotype originated in a woman in her thirties who had recovered from COVID-19. The chain joins TRBV2 to TRBJ2-7, with D unresolved. Material for sequencing was PBMCs or T cells enriched from blood (not recorded which). The chain's CDR3 is CASSEDREQYF. In DNA form, the CDR3 reads TGTGCCAGCAGTGAAGATCGGGAGCAGTACTTC.